The clone carrying this T cell receptor (beta chain) was seen more than once but under ten times. Its antigen is not known. Following extraction, RNA underwent reverse transcription to cDNA, which served as the sequencing template. Sequencing was performed with immunoSEQ multiplex PCR; in TCRdb, only in-frame clones are kept and a portion is missing. This table has about 15,000 clones, almost 60% appearing once. From alopecia areata patients, lesional scalp punch biopsies and peripheral blood were collected. Germline CDR1 and CDR2: SEHNR and FQNEAQ (reference sequence). With 6 bases clipped from V and 1 base from J, the junction kept 2 bases outside the gene matches. This CDR3 spans 14 amino acids. The sample comes from a study of CD8+ T cells in alopecia areata. Whole-study context: The drug, tofacitinib, lasted 6 to 18 months, followed by 6 months off drug. Study-level points and caveats: In scalp samples, resident alphabeta T cells of normal skin are also sequenced. Relative to mice, TCR sharing across patients was less clear, a difference possibly HLA-related.

The sequenced sample was skin. The V and J genes are TRBV7-9 and TRBJ2-7, with 11 bases matching TRBD1. This sequence was found in a human donor with alopecia areata. CDR3 residues: CASRGDRGSYEQYF. The CDR3 nucleotides read TGTGCCAGCAGGGGGGACAGGGGGTCCTACGAGCAGTACTTC. Based on the CDR3 plus reference TRBV7-9 and TRBJ2-7, the full variable domain is DTGVSQNPRHKITKRGQNVTFRCDPISEHNRLYWYRQTLGQGPEFLTYFQNEAQLEKSRLLSDRFSAERPKGSFSTLEIQRTEQGDSAMYLCASRGDRGSYEQYFGPGTRLTVT.